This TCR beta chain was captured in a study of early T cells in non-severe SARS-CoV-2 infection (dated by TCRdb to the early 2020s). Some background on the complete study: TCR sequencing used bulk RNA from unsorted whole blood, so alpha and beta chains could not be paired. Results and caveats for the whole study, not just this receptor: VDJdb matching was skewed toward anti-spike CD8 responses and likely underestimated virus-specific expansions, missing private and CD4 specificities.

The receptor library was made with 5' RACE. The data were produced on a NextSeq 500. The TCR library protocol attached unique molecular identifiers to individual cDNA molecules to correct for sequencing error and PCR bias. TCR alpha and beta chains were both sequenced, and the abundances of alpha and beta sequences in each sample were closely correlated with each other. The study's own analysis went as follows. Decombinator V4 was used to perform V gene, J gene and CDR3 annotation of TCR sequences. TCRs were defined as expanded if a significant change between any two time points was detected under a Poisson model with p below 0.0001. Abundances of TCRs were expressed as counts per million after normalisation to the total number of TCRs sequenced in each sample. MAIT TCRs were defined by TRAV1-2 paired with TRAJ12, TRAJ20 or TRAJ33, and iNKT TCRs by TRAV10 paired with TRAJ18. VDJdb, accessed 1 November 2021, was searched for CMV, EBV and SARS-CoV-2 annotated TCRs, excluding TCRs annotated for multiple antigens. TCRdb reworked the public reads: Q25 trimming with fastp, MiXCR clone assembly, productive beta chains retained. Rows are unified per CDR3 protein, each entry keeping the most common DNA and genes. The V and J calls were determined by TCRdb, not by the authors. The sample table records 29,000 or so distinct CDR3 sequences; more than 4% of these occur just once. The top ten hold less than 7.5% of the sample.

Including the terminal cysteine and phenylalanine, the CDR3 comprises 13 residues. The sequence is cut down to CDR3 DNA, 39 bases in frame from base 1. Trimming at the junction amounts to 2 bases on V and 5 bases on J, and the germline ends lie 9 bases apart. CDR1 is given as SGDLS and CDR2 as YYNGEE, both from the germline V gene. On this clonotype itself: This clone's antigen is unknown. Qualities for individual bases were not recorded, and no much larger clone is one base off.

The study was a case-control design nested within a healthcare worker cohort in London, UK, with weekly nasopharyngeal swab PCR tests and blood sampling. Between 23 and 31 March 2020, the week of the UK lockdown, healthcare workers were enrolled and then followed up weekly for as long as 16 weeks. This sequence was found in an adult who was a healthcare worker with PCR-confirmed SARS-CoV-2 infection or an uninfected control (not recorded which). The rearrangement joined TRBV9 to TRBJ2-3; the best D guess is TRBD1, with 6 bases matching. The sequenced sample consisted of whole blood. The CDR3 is CASSVLQGDTQYF. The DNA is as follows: TGTGCCAGCAGCGTTCTACAGGGAGATACGCAGTATTTT.